These 10 T cell receptor beta chains share one sample of origin, sequenced in a study of T cell repertoires in cytomegalovirus infection. TCRdb re-analysed the reads in MiXCR, keeping a single row per CDR3 protein. Of 300,000 or so distinct CDR3 sequences in the sample, about 25% are singletons; the top ten hold roughly 13%. Sequenced material: PBMCs. These receptors were obtained from a human donor in good health (CMV status not recorded). Some clones in this sample may be carry-over from other donors' samples.

The gene calls are TRBV12-3 or TRBV12-4 and TRBJ1-2; unclear D gene. The V end lost 5 bases, the J end lost 8 bases, and 18 bases lay between the germline ends. The CDR3 is 14 residues long. CDR3 sequence: CASSRADGGEGYTF. CDR3 sequence (DNA): TGTGCCAGCAGTCGAGCGGACGGTGGGGAGGGCTACACCTTC.

This clonotype has only one observation. The gene calls are TRBV28 and TRBJ2-7; 7 nucleotides match TRBD1. After removal of 7 bases from V and 5 bases from J, the junction contained 11 bases not matched to a gene. This CDR3 has 14 amino acids. The V gene's germline CDR1 is MDHEN and CDR2 SYDVKM. CDR3 residues: CASTLTGSLHEQYF. CDR3 nucleotide sequence: TGTGCCAGCACCCTGACAGGGTCCCTCCACGAGCAGTACTTC.

Only a few counts were recorded for this clonotype. The chain carries TRBV23-1 and TRBJ2-3; D unresolved. TRBV23-1 is flagged as an ORF with uncertain function. V lost 3 bases to trimming and J lost 1 base, with 11 bases between them. The CDR3 runs to 15 residues. CDR3 nucleotides: TGCGCCAGCAGTCATTTTATTAAGGGCACAGATACGCAGTATTTT. As protein: CASSHFIKGTDTQYF.

In this sample, this clonotype turned up many times. J is TRBJ2-4 and V is TRBV6-2 or TRBV6-3; D is perhaps TRBD1 (5 bases). V dropped 8 bases and J dropped 6 bases, with 23 bases sitting between them. Germline V gene sequence: CDR1 MNHEY, CDR2 SVGEGT. This CDR3 has 16 amino acids. CDR3 DNA: TGTGCCAGCCACCAGGGTTTCCTGGACCTCGGAAACATTCAGTACTTC. As protein: CASHQGFLDLGNIQYF.

To note about this clonotype: A much larger clone lies a single base off, so this may be a read error. This chain connects TRBV14 to TRBJ2-7; D unresolved. The CDR3 runs 12 residues. Germline CDR1 SGHDN, CDR2 FVKESK. V lost 3 bases, J lost 0 bases, and 3 bases lay in between. CDR3 region: CASSHHSYEQYF. The CDR3, as DNA: TGTGCCAGCAGCCACCACTCCTACGAGCAGTACTTC.

This clonotype was seen at least ten times. CDR3 DNA: TGTGCCAGCAGATTTGGGACAGGGAGATTTGGAAACACCATATATTTT. It translates to CASRFGTGRFGNTIYF. This sequence joins TRBV7-2 and TRBJ1-3, with TRBD1 identical over 9 bases. CDR3 length equals 16 residues. The J segment lost 3 bases and the V segment lost 6 bases, leaving 9 bases of the junction unmatched. CDR1 and CDR2 from the germline V gene are SGHTA and FQGNSA.

The gene calls are TRBV20-1 and TRBJ1-6, with TRBD1 matching 9 bases. With 1 base clipped from V and 9 bases from J, the junction kept 7 bases outside the gene matches. CDR1 and CDR2 from the germline V gene are DFQATT and SNEGSKA (reference sequence). The CDR3 extends over 15 amino acids. DNA for the CDR3: TGCAGTGCTAGAGGGACCGGGACAGGGATTTCACCCCTCCACTTT. Residues: CSARGTGTGISPLHF.

The chain links TRBV29-1 to TRBJ1-1; D gene uncertain. CDR1 is SQVTM, CDR2 ANQGSEA, per germline. The germline V and J ends were trimmed by 3 bases and 6 bases, with 8 bases remaining between them. The CDR3 totals 11 residues. The CDR3 DNA sequence: TGCAGCGTTGACCGGGTAGCTGAAGCTTTCTTT. This gives the protein CSVDRVAEAFF.

This clonotype was seen only a few times. V usage is TRBV7-6 and J usage is TRBJ2-6, with TRBD1 matching over 8 bases. The V gene's germline CDR1 is SGHVS and CDR2 FNYEAQ. This CDR3 spans 19 amino acids. V lost 0 bases, J lost 0 bases, and 7 bases stayed unmatched. The CDR3 nucleotides read TGTGCCAGCAGCTTAGCGACCGGGACAGGCCTCTCTGGGGCCAACGTCCTGACTTTC. This codes for CASSLATGTGLSGANVLTF.

The chain uses TRBV18 and TRBJ1-1, with D hard to call. Trimming pared 2 bases from V and 0 bases from J, leaving 7 bases between. The germline CDR1 and CDR2 sequences are KGHSH and LQKENI. The CDR3 runs 14 residues. The CDR3 loop is CASSPSKVNTEAFF. The CDR3 nucleotides read TGTGCCAGCTCACCATCAAAGGTGAACACTGAAGCTTTCTTT.